Reported below is one T cell receptor (beta chain). Antigen unknown. This specimen comes from a study of T cell responses to AZD1222 COVID-19 vaccine. Generated by immunoSEQ multiplex PCR, the TCRdb table keeps only in-frame clones and is missing some. Among 160,000 or so clones listed, about 92% were seen once. Germline CDR1 SGHRS, CDR2 YFSETQ. The V end lost 0 bases, the J end lost 8 bases, and 9 bases lay between the germline ends. The CDR3 covers 13 residues. General study findings and limits: Most donors were white British and more were female, and clonal diversity was possibly underestimated. Repertoires were obtained only post-peak T cell response. It was only a handful of AZD1222 recipients who were seropositive at baseline.

The TCR was taken from an adult in good health. The input for sequencing was peripheral blood, taken on day 0 of MenACWY control vaccination. The chain is built from TRBV5-1 and TRBJ2-1, with D possibly TRBD2 on 5 matching bases. CDR3 sequence (DNA): TGCGCCAGCAGCTTGGTTTTGGACTATGAGCAGTTCTTC. Protein: CASSLVLDYEQFF.